The subject of this entry is one TCR beta chain. What it binds is unknown. Sequencing was performed with immunoSEQ multiplex PCR; in TCRdb, only in-frame clones are kept and a portion is missing. The table has about 80,000 clones, about 86% seen once. The data derive from a study of OX40 agonist ivuxolimab in advanced cancers. The study, taken as a whole, reports: Doses of 0.1 to 3.0 mg/kg were accompanied by clonal expansion of CD4+ and CD8+ blood T cells by week 6.

This material consisted of CD4+ or CD8+ T cells sorted from blood, taken in a trial of the OX40 agonist ivuxolimab. This clonotype was obtained from an adult with an advanced solid tumor such as melanoma, head and neck, liver or kidney cancer.

CDR3 amino acids: CASSYSSGGYEQYF. CDR3 bases: TGTGCCAGCAGTTACTCGTCGGGGGGCTACGAGCAGTACTTC. J is TRBJ2-7 and V is TRBV6-5, with 7 bases that match TRBD2. This CDR3 comprises 14 residues. Germline CDR1 MNHEY, CDR2 SVGAGI. The ends lost 0 bases at V and 3 bases at J; junction bases unmatched: 2.